This record covers a single T cell receptor beta chain. The sample is drawn from a study of blood T cell repertoires in COVID-19. Overall study context: The origin of the acute and convalescent COVID-19 samples was the United States, Italy and Spain.

Only in-frame clones appear in the TCRdb table, and some are missing; sequencing was by immunoSEQ multiplex PCR. This repertoire shows approximately 380,000 clones, around 90% found once; its top ten account for more than 1%. Participants spanned ages about 18 to 100 years and resided in around 25 US areas. V was pared by 5 bases and J by 6 bases, with 11 bases between. Germline V gives CDR1 SGHNT, CDR2 YENEEA. This CDR3 is built from 13 residues. This chain links TRBV11-3 with TRBJ2-1; D perhaps matches TRBD1 (6 bases). This sequence originates from a woman aged 18-29 years who had recovered from COVID-19. Specimen: PBMCs or T cells enriched from blood (not recorded which). CDR3 coding DNA: TGTGCCAGCAGCCCCCGGGACACCAATGAGCAGTTCTTC. Amino acids: CASSPRDTNEQFF.